These 19 T cell receptor beta chains were all obtained from the same sample, sequenced in a study of response to subunit inactivated influenza vaccine. TCRdb ran MiXCR on the RT-PCR reads and lists one entry per CDR3 protein. The sample lists over 800,000 distinct CDR3 sequences, 21% occurring once. Here the sequenced sample was PBMCs from blood, taken approximately 5 days after vaccination. The source is a man in his fifties who received an inactivated influenza vaccine.

This chain connects TRBV25-1 to TRBJ2-7; 7 nucleotides match TRBD2. Per germline, CDR1 MGHDK and CDR2 SYGVNS. V shed 5 bases and J 2 bases; nucleotides not matched to a gene: 6. The CDR3 has 14 residues. The CDR3 region is CASSTGGGTYEQYF. The CDR3 DNA follows: TGTGCCAGCAGTACGGGGGGTGGGACCTACGAGCAGTACTTC.

The chain has TRBV5-1 and TRBJ2-3; TRBD1 might be the D (6 bases). The germline V and J ends were trimmed by 1 base and 2 bases, with 11 bases remaining between them. CDR3 length: 15 amino acids. Germline CDR1 SGHRS, CDR2 YFSETQ. The CDR3 region is CASSLWGQNTDTQYF. CDR3 bases: TGCGCCAGCAGCTTGTGGGGGCAAAACACAGATACGCAGTATTTT.

The chain links TRBV6-2 or TRBV6-3 to TRBJ2-7; TRBD1 agrees at 7 bases. Germline V lookup: CDR1 MNHEY, CDR2 SVGEGT. Trimming took 6 bases from V and 0 from J; bases not matched to a gene: 8. The CDR3 covers 15 residues. The CDR3: CASRNDRAFSYEQYF. CDR3 bases: TGTGCCAGCAGAAACGACAGGGCCTTCTCCTACGAGCAGTACTTC.

This chain joins TRBV7-2 and TRBJ2-1; D is tentatively TRBD1 or TRBD2 (7 bases each). CDR1 is SGHTA, CDR2 FQGNSA, per germline. The CDR3 has 15 residues. Between the trimmed V and J ends, which lost 5 bases and 3 bases, there was a span of 14 bases. CDR3 sequence: CASSPGGGFYNEQFF. The CDR3 DNA reads as TGTGCCAGCAGCCCAGGGGGGGGCTTCTACAATGAGCAGTTCTTC.

The rearrangement links TRBV4-3 to TRBJ2-1; the match to TRBD2 covers 12 bases. The J segment lost 0 bases and the V segment lost 3 bases, leaving 3 bases of the junction unmatched. This CDR3 has 17 amino acids. Germline CDR1 reads LGHNA; CDR2 reads YSLEER. For the CDR3, the DNA is TGCGCCAGCAGCCAGCGGACTAGCGGGGTCTCCTACAATGAGCAGTTCTTC. Protein product: CASSQRTSGVSYNEQFF.

The V call is TRBV7-2, the J call TRBJ1-3, with D unclear. The germline V gene encodes CDR1 SGHTA and CDR2 FQGNSA. The germline V and J ends were trimmed by 3 bases and 0 bases, with 12 bases remaining between them. The CDR3 loop spans 16 amino acids. CDR3 residues: CASSLRADASGNTIYF. The DNA of the CDR3 is TGTGCCAGCAGCTTGCGCGCAGATGCCTCTGGAAACACCATATATTTT. Combining the CDR3 with reference TRBV7-2 and TRBJ1-3 gives the whole variable domain GAGVSQSPSNKVTEKGKDVELRCDPISGHTALYWYRQSLGQGLEFLIYFQGNSAPDKSGLPSDRFSAERTGGSVSTLTIQRTQQEDSAVYLCASSLRADASGNTIYFGEGSWLTVV.

The chain carries TRBV20-1 and TRBJ2-1; TRBD2 agrees at 8 bases. Per the germline V gene, CDR1 is DFQATT and CDR2 is SNEGSKA (reference sequence). The length of the CDR3 is 13 residues. The V gene end was trimmed by 6 bases and the J gene end by 10 bases; junction bases not matched to a gene: 11. The CDR3 sequence: CSARHSGGEEQFF. The CDR3 DNA reads as TGCAGTGCACGTCATTCCGGGGGGGAGGAGCAGTTCTTC.

This clonotype occurred a few times. V and J are TRBV4-2 and TRBJ2-7; a possible D gene is TRBD1 (6 bases). V dropped 1 base and J dropped 4 bases, with 8 bases sitting between them. Germline V gives CDR1 LGHNA, CDR2 YNFKEQ. The CDR3 totals 13 residues. The CDR3 nucleotides read TGTGCCAGCAGCCAAGGGGACAAGTACGAGCAGTACTTC. Amino acid sequence: CASSQGDKYEQYF.

This chain links TRBV11-2 with TRBJ2-5; TRBD1 or TRBD2 may be the D gene (5 bases each). Trimming removed 2 bases at V and 3 bases at J, with 10 bases between. The CDR3 length is 14 residues. CDR1 and CDR2 (germline): SGHAT, FQNNGV. The DNA for the CDR3 is TGTGCCAGCAGCTTATGGGGGATGGAAGAGACCCAGTACTTC. This gives the protein CASSLWGMEETQYF. The complete variable domain, with remaining parts taken from reference TRBV11-2 and TRBJ2-5, reads EAGVAQSPRYKIIEKRQSVAFWCNPISGHATLYWYQQILGQGPKLLIQFQNNGVVDDSQLPKDRFSAERLKGVDSTLKIQPAKLEDSAVYLCASSLWGMEETQYFGPGTRLLVL.

This clonotype showed up just a few times. A much larger clone differs by one base, so this may be a read error. The genes are TRBV7-9 and TRBJ2-5; D uncertain. Germline values: CDR1 SEHNR, CDR2 FQNEAQ (reference sequence). The CDR3 contains 12 residues. Trimming left V 2 bases short and J 3 bases short, with 4 bases between. The CDR3 DNA reads as TGTGCCAGCAGCTTAATAGAAGAGACCCAGTACTTC. This encodes CASSLIEETQYF. Using reference TRBV7-9 and TRBJ2-5 for the parts outside the CDR3, the full variable domain is DTGVSQNPRHKITKRGQNVTFRCDPISEHNRLYWYRQTLGQGPEFLTYFQNEAQLEKSRLLSDRFSAERPKGSFSTLEIQRTEQGDSAMYLCASSLIEETQYFGPGTRLLVL.

This clonotype occurred many times. This chain connects TRBV7-2 to TRBJ1-2; D is perhaps TRBD1 (6 bases). V lost 7 bases to trimming and J lost 1 base, with 13 bases between them. Germline CDR1 SGHTA, CDR2 FQGNSA. The CDR3 length is 14 residues. In DNA, the CDR3 is TGTGCCAGCACCCCGACAGGAAATAACTATGGCTACACCTTC. It specifies CASTPTGNNYGYTF.

The chain joins TRBV7-2 to TRBJ2-3; D tentatively fits TRBD1 or TRBD2 (6 bases each). The CDR3 is 14 residues long. CDR1 and CDR2 (germline): SGHTA, FQGNSA. Trimming left V 5 bases short and J 2 bases short, with 11 bases between. The chain's CDR3 is CASSDPGATDTQYF. The DNA of the CDR3 is TGTGCCAGCAGCGACCCGGGGGCCACAGATACGCAGTATTTT.

The sample holds a few counts of this clonotype. The chain employs TRBV4-2 and TRBJ2-1; 7 bases are a match to TRBD2. CDR3 length: 16 amino acids. Germline CDR1 and CDR2: LGHNA and YNFKEQ. The V gene end was trimmed by 0 bases and the J gene end by 5 bases; junction bases not matched to a gene: 7. For the CDR3, the DNA is TGTGCCAGCAGCCAAGAAGTTCTAGCGGTCAACAATGAGCAGTTCTTC. Protein sequence: CASSQEVLAVNNEQFF.

The chain recombines TRBV4-1 with TRBJ2-1, with 9 bases that match TRBD2. The junction had 5 bases not matched to a gene; V was cut back by 0 bases and J by 5 bases. Germline CDR1 MGHRA, CDR2 YSYEKL. This CDR3 has 16 amino acids. This CDR3 is CASSQEGLAGHNEQFF. The CDR3 DNA reads TGCGCCAGCAGCCAAGAGGGCCTAGCGGGACACAATGAGCAGTTCTTC.

The genes are TRBV6-6 and TRBJ1-2; TRBD1 is a possible D gene (5 bases). The V gene lost 8 bases and the J gene lost 5 bases, with 12 bases spanning the gap. The CDR3 loop spans 12 amino acids. CDR1 and CDR2 (germline): MNHNY, SVGAGI (reference sequence). The CDR3, as DNA: TGTGCCAGCCATTCGCAGGGTTATGGCTACACCTTC. Translating it yields CASHSQGYGYTF.

This chain links TRBV12-3 or TRBV12-4 with TRBJ2-7, with D hard to call. This CDR3 spans 14 amino acids. Deletions cut 6 bases from V and 3 bases from J, with 15 bases between. The CDR3: CASRPGSEFYEQYF. Written as DNA, the CDR3 is TGTGCCAGCAGACCCGGGTCAGAATTCTACGAGCAGTACTTC.

This clonotype was recorded a few times. The DNA of the CDR3 is TGTGCCATCTCGCGGGAAGGGAGCCCCTACAATGAGCAGTTCTTC. Protein sequence: CAISREGSPYNEQFF. This chain joins TRBV28 and TRBJ2-1; a weak D match, TRBD2 (6 bases). Trimming removed 10 bases at V and 2 bases at J, with 18 bases between. CDR3 size: 15 residues. CDR1 and CDR2 (germline): MDHEN, SYDVKM.

The rearrangement links TRBV20-1 to TRBJ2-1; 8 nucleotides match TRBD2. The trim removed 4 bases at V and 8 bases at J, leaving 10 bases unmatched. This CDR3 region has 14 residues. Germline V CDR1 and CDR2: DFQATT, SNEGSKA (reference sequence). The DNA for the CDR3 is TGCAGTGCTACCCGGGGGGGGAGGGCCGATGAGCAGTTCTTC. This gives the protein CSATRGGRADEQFF.

In this sample, this clonotype turned up a few times. The gene calls are TRBV15 and TRBJ2-1; no clear D. The V end lost 0 bases, the J end lost 0 bases, and 12 bases lay between the germline ends. Per the germline V gene, CDR1 is LNHNV and CDR2 is YYDKDF (reference sequence). The CDR3 spans 17 residues. Here the CDR3 DNA reads TGTGCCACCAGCAGAGAACGCGTTCCACACTCCTACAATGAGCAGTTCTTC. Its protein product is CATSRERVPHSYNEQFF.